This T cell receptor beta chain was sequenced for a study of chemoradiotherapy in HPV16-positive cancers. Study-level points and caveats: For HPV16-positive patients, expanding HPV-responsive T cells associated with longer recurrence-free survival. Non-HPV-specific T cells did not expand in tumors during treatment, whereas candidate HPV-specific clones and E7-related motifs did.

Comment on this clone: Antigen unknown.

Samples were taken several times over chemoradiotherapy. Using immunoSEQ multiplex PCR, the repertoire was profiled, and TCRdb retains in-frame clones only, with some absent. The sample comprises 1,500 to 2,500 clones, roughly 80% of which are singletons, and roughly 10% rests with the top ten. CDR1 and CDR2 from the germline V gene are LGHNA and YNFKEQ. CDR3 size: 17 residues. With 5 bases clipped from V and 5 bases from J, the junction kept 14 bases outside the gene matches. This chain joins TRBV4-2 and TRBJ2-1, with 8 positions matching TRBD2. This specimen consisted of tumor tissue, obtained from a patient who underwent chemoradiotherapy. The sequence came from a human donor with HPV-associated anogenital cancer. The chain's CDR3 is CASSRREGPSNHNEQFF. The CDR3 DNA reads as TGTGCCAGCAGCAGACGGGAGGGCCCCTCTAATCACAATGAGCAGTTCTTC.